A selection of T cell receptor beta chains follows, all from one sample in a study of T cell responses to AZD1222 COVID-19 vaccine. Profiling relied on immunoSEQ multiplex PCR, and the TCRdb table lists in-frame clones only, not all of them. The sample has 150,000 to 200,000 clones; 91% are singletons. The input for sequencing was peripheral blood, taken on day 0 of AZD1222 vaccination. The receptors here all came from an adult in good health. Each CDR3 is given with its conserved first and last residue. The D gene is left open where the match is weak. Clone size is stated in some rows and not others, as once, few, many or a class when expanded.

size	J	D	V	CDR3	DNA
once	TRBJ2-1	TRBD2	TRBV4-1	CASSPSGEGYNEQFF	TGCGCCAGCAGTCCTAGCGGGGAAGGCTACAATGAGCAGTTCTTC
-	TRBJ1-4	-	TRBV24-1	CATSDGGSLGEKLFF	TGTGCCACCAGTGATGGGGGTTCACTGGGGGAAAAACTGTTTTTT
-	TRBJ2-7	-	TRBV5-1	CASGRDSYEQYF	TGCGCCAGCGGTCGGGACTCCTACGAGCAGTACTTC
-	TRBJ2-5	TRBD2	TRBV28	CASSWSWREISETQYF	TGTGCCAGCAGCTGGAGTTGGCGGGAGATTTCAGAGACCCAGTACTTC
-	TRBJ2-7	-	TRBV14	CASSQVASRSYEQYF	TGTGCCAGCAGCCAAGTTGCCAGCCGAAGCTACGAGCAGTACTTC
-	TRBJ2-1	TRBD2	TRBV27	CASSSLLAGAYNEQFF	TGTGCCAGCAGTTCCTTACTAGCGGGAGCATACAATGAGCAGTTCTTC
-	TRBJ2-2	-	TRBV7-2	CASSLGPSQRTGELFF	TGTGCCAGCAGCTTAGGCCCCTCGCAGCGCACCGGGGAGCTGTTTTTT
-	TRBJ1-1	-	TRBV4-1	CASSQGGVSVRNTEAFF	TGCGCCAGCAGCCAAGGTGGGGTCAGTGTTCGGAACACTGAAGCTTTCTTT
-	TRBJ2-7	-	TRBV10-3	CAISVEASSYEQYF	TGTGCCATCAGTGTTGAGGCGAGCTCCTACGAGCAGTACTTC
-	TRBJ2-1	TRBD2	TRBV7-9	CASSLDFGRGNEQFF	TGTGCCAGCAGCTTAGATTTCGGGAGGGGAAATGAGCAGTTCTTC
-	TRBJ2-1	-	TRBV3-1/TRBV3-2	CASSLSGPEQFF	TGTGCCAGCAGCCTAAGCGGCCCTGAGCAGTTCTTC
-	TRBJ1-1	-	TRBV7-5	CARSFDRVAEAFF	TGTGCCAGAAGCTTCGACAGGGTGGCTGAAGCTTTCTTT
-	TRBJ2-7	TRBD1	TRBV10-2	CASKGSGTGGEQYF	TGCGCCAGCAAAGGGTCCGGGACAGGGGGCGAGCAGTACTTC
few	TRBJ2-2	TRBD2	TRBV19	CASRTIAGESGELFF	TGTGCCAGTAGGACGATAGCGGGAGAGAGCGGGGAGCTGTTTTTT
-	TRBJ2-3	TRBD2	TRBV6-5	CASSSPGGDTQYF	TGTGCCAGCAGTAGTCCCGGGGGGGATACGCAGTATTTT
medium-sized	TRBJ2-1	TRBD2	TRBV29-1	CSVEGLAGASYNEQFF	TGCAGCGTTGAAGGACTAGCGGGAGCGTCCTACAATGAGCAGTTCTTC
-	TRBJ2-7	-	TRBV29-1	CSVAGGGEYEQYF	TGCAGCGTTGCTGGGGGTGGCGAATACGAGCAGTACTTC
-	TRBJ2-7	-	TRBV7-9	CASSLAGTFYEQYF	TGTGCCAGCAGCTTAGCCGGGACCTTCTACGAGCAGTACTTC
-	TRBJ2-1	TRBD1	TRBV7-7	CASSTSQGAEYNEQFF	TGTGCTAGCAGCACTTCACAGGGGGCGGAGTACAATGAGCAGTTCTTC
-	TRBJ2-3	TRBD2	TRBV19	CASTLLAGGPFAQYF	TGTGCCAGTACCCTACTAGCGGGAGGGCCTTTCGCGCAGTATTTT
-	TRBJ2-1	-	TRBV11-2	CASSLDRSTNEQFF	TGTGCCAGCAGCTTAGACCGTTCTACCAATGAGCAGTTCTTC
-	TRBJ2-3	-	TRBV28	CASLRPGDTQYF	TGTGCCAGCCTCCGCCCGGGAGATACGCAGTATTTT
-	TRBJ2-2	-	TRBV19	CASSITGPGELFF	TGTGCCAGTAGTATAACCGGGCCCGGGGAGCTGTTTTTT
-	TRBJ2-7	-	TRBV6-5	CATSNLGGSAYEQYF	TGTGCCACCTCGAACCTTGGTGGGTCGGCCTACGAGCAGTACTTC
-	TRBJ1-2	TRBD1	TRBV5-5	CASSWTGALQLYGYTF	TGTGCCAGCAGCTGGACAGGGGCCCTTCAGCTCTATGGCTACACCTTC
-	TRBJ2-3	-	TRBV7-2	CASSLLASGTDTQYF	TGTGCCAGCAGCTTACTAGCGTCGGGCACAGATACGCAGTATTTT
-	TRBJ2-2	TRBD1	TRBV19	CASSIPPRGQGGPLAANTGELFF	TGTGCCAGTAGTATACCCCCACGTGGACAGGGGGGTCCTCTGGCCGCGAACACCGGGGAGCTGTTTTTT
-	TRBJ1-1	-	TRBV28	CASGGSWNTEAFF	TGTGCCAGCGGAGGAAGTTGGAACACTGAAGCTTTCTTT
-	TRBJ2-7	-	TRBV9	CASSVDATRPYEQYF	TGTGCCAGCAGCGTAGATGCGACTCGACCCTACGAGCAGTACTTC
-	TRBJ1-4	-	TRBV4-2	CASSQDGATNEKLFF	TGTGCCAGCAGCCAAGACGGCGCAACTAATGAAAAACTGTTTTTT
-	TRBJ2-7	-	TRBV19	CASSITSRSHEQYF	TGTGCCAGTAGTATAACATCCAGAAGCCACGAGCAGTACTTC
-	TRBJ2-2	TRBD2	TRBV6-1	CASSEGGLARGSTGELFF	TGTGCCAGCAGTGAAGGGGGACTAGCGAGAGGATCAACCGGGGAGCTGTTTTTT
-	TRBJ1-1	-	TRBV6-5	CGSLTIAKNTEAFF	TGTGGGTCCTTAACTATCGCGAAGAACACTGAAGCTTTCTTT
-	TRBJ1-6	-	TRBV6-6	CASSFREGPYNSPLHF	TGTGCCAGCAGTTTTCGCGAGGGCCCCTATAATTCACCCCTCCACTTT
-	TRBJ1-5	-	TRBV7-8	CASSRINRVNQPQHF	TGTGCCAGCAGCCGAATCAACAGGGTTAATCAGCCCCAGCATTTT
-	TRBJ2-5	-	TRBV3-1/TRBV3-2	CASSHSSEALRTQYF	TGTGCCAGCAGCCATTCCAGCGAGGCCCTAAGGACCCAGTACTTC
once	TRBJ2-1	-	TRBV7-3	CASSLNNYNEQFF	TGTGCCAGCAGCTTAAACAACTACAATGAGCAGTTCTTC
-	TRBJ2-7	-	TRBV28	CASTLTPLYEQYF	TGTGCCAGCACCCTGACACCCCTCTACGAGCAGTACTTC
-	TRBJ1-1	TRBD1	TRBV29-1	CSGGLQGEAFF	TGCAGCGGCGGCCTACAGGGGGAAGCTTTCTTT
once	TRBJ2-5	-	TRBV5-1	CASSLAIGVETQYF	TGCGCCAGCAGCTTGGCCATAGGGGTCGAGACCCAGTACTTC
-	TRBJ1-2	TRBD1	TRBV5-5	CASTPDRGNYGYTF	TGTGCCAGCACCCCGGACAGGGGTAACTATGGCTACACCTTC
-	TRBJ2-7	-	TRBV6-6	CASSYSDARDSYEQYF	TGTGCCAGCAGTTACTCTGACGCTCGGGACTCCTACGAGCAGTACTTC
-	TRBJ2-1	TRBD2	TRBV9	CASRETSSNEQFF	TGTGCCAGCCGAGAGACTAGCAGCAATGAGCAGTTCTTC
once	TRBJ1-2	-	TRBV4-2	CASSQEGRGGYGYTF	TGTGCCAGCAGCCAAGAAGGGCGTGGAGGCTATGGCTACACCTTC
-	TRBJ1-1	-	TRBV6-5	CASHHPANTEAFF	TGTGCCAGCCACCACCCAGCGAACACTGAAGCTTTCTTT
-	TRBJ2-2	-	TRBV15	CATSRGLGSTGELFF	TGTGCCACCAGCAGAGGGCTTGGGAGTACCGGGGAGCTGTTTTTT
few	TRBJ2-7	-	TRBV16	CASSQGGSYEQYF	TGTGCCAGCAGCCAAGGGGGCTCCTACGAGCAGTACTTC
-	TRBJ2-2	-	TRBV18	CASSMDLTGELFF	TGTGCCAGCTCGATGGACCTCACCGGGGAGCTGTTTTTT
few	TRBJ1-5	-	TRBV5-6	CASSLRGRNQPQHF	TGTGCCAGCAGCTTGAGGGGTCGCAATCAGCCCCAGCATTTT
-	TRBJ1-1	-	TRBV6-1	CASSEVVENTEAFF	TGTGCCAGCAGTGAAGTGGTTGAGAACACTGAAGCTTTCTTT
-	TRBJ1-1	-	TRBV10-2	CASSDWASLNTEAFF	TGCGCCAGCAGTGATTGGGCCAGCCTGAACACTGAAGCTTTCTTT
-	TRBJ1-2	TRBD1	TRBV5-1	CASYGTGGWMQGYTF	TGCGCCAGCTACGGGACAGGGGGCTGGATGCAGGGCTACACCTTC